The entry below describes one T cell receptor (beta chain). Other DNA variants within this sample encode the same CDR3. Germline CDR1 reads MNHEY; CDR2 reads SMNVEV (reference sequence). V shed 5 bases, J shed 2 bases, and the junction held 3 bases outside the gene matches. CDR3 length equals 15 residues. The PCR ran on 60 Vbeta and 13 Jbeta primers. Generated by immunoSEQ multiplex PCR, the TCRdb table keeps only in-frame clones and is missing some. The sample includes 150,000 to 200,000 clones, 85% seen only once; the top ten take 1%. This entry belongs to a study of cytomegalovirus exposure and HLA in healthy donors.

The chain combines TRBV27 with TRBJ2-7, with 13 bases identical to TRBD2. Material: PBMCs. The receptor comes from a boy under 10 years old in good health and CMV-seronegative. CDR3 nucleotides: TGTGCCAGCAGTCTGGGACTAGCGGGACCCTACGAGCAGTACTTC. Its translation is CASSLGLAGPYEQYF.